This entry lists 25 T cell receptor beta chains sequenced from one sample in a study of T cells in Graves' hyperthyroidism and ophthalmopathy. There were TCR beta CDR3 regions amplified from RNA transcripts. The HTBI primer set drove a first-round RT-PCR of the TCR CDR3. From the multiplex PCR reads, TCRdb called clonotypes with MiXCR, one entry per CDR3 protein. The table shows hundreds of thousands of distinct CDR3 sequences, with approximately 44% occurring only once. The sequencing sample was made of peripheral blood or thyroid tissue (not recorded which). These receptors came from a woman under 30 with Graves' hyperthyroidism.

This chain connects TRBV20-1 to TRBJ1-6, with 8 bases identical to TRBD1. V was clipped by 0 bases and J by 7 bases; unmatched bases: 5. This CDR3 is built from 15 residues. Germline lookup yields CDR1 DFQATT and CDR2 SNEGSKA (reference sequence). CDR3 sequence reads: CSARDSRTGNSPLHF. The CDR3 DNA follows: TGCAGTGCTAGAGATAGTCGGACAGGGAATTCACCCCTCCACTTT.

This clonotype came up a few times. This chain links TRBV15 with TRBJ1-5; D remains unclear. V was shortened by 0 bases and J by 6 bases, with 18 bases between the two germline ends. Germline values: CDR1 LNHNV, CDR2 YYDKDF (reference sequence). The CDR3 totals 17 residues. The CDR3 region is CATSRDNFFGVTQPQHF. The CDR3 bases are TGTGCCACCAGCAGAGATAATTTTTTCGGGGTGACTCAGCCCCAGCATTTT. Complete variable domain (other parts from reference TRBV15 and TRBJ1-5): DAMVIQNPRYQVTQFGKPVTLSCSQTLNHNVMYWYQQKSSQAPKLLFHYYDKDFNNEADTPDNFQSRRPNTSFCFLDIRSPGLGDTAMYLCATSRDNFFGVTQPQHFGDGTRLSIL.

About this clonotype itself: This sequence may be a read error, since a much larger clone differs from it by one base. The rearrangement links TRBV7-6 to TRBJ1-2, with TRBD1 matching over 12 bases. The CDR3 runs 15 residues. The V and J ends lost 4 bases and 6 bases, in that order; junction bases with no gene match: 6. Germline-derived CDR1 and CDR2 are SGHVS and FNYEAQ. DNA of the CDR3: TGTGCCAGCAGCTGCGGGACAGGGGGCGTCCATGGCTACACCTTC. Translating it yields CASSCGTGGVHGYTF. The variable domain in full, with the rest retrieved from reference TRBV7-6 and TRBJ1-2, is GAGVSQSPRYKVTKRGQDVALRCDPISGHVSLYWYRQALGQGPEFLTYFNYEAQQDKSGLPNDRFSAERPEGSISTLTIQRTEQRDSAMYRCASSCGTGGVHGYTFGSGTRLTVV.

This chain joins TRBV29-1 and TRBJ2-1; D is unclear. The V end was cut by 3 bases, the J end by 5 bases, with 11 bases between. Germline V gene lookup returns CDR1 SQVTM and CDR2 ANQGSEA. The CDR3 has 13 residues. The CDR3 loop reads CSVEGQPNNEQFF. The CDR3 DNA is TGCAGCGTTGAGGGTCAGCCAAACAATGAGCAGTTCTTC.

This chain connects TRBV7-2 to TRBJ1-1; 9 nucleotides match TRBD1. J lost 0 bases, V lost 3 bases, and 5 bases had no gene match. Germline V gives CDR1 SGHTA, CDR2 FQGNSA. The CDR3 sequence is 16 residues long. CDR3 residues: CASSFPDRGMNTEAFF. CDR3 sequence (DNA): TGTGCCAGCAGCTTCCCGGACAGGGGCATGAACACTGAAGCTTTCTTT.

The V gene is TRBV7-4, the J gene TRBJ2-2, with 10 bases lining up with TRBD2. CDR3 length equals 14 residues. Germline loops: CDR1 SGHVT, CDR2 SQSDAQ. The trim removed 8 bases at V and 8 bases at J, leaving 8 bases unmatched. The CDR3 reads CASEPSGSSGELFF. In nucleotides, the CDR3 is TGTGCCAGCGAGCCTAGCGGGAGTTCGGGGGAGCTGTTTTTT.

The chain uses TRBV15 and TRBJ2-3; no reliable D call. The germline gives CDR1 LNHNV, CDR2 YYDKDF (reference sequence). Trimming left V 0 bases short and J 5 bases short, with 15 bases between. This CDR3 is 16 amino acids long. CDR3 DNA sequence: TGTGCCACCAGCAGAGATCGTCCGGGCGTGGGAGATACGCAGTATTTT. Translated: CATSRDRPGVGDTQYF. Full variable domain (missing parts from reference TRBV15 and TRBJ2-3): DAMVIQNPRYQVTQFGKPVTLSCSQTLNHNVMYWYQQKSSQAPKLLFHYYDKDFNNEADTPDNFQSRRPNTSFCFLDIRSPGLGDTAMYLCATSRDRPGVGDTQYFGPGTRLTVL.

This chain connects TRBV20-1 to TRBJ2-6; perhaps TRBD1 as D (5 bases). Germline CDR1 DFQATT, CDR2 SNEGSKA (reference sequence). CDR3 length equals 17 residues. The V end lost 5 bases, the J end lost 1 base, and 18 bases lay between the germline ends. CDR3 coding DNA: TGCAGTGCTCCCCCGGCAGGGTACCCATCTGGGGCCAACGTCCTGACTTTC. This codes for CSAPPAGYPSGANVLTF.

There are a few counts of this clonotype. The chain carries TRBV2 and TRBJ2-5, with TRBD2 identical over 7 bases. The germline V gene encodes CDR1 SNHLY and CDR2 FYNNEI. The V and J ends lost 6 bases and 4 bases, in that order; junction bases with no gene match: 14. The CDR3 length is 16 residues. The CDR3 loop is CASSAGIRAGPETQYF. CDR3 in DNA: TGTGCCAGCAGCGCAGGCATTCGAGCGGGACCAGAGACCCAGTACTTC. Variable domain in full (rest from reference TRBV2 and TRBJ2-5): EPEVTQTPSHQVTQMGQEVILRCVPISNHLYFYWYRQILGQKVEFLVSFYNNEISEKSEIFDDQFSVERPDGSNFTLKIRSTKLEDSAMYFCASSAGIRAGPETQYFGPGTRLLVL.

The CDR3 loop is CAISISTRIEQYF. DNA of the CDR3: TGTGCCATCAGTATCTCGACCCGGATTGAGCAGTACTTC. The V gene is TRBV10-3, the J gene TRBJ2-7; D uncertain. V was trimmed by 5 bases and J by 7 bases, leaving 15 bases between them. CDR3 size: 13 residues. From germline, CDR1 is ENHRY and CDR2 SYGVKD.

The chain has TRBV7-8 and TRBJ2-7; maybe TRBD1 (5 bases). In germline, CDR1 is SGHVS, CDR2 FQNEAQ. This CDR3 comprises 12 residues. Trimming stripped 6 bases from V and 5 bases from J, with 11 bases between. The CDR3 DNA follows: TGTGCCAGCAGTTACCTCAGGGACGAGCAGTACTTC. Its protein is CASSYLRDEQYF.

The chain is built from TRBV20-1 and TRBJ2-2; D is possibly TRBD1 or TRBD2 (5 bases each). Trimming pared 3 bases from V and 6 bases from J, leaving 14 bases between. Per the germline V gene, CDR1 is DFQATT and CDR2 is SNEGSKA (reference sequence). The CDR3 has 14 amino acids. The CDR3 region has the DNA TGCAGTGCTAGTACTCGGGGCGCGGCCGGGGAGCTGTTTTTT. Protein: CSASTRGAAGELFF.

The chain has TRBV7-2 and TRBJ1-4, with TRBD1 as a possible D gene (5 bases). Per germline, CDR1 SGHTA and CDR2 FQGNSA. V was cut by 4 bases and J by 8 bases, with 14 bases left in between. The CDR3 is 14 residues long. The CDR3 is CASSSRDQGEKLFF. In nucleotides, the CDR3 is TGTGCCAGCAGCTCCCGAGATCAGGGAGAAAAACTGTTTTTT.

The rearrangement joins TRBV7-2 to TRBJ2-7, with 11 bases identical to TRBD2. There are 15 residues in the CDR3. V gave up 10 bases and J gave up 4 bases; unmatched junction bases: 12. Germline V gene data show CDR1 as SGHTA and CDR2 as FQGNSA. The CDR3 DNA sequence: TGTGCCACCGCACTAGCGGGAGACCCGTCTTACGAGCAGTACTTC. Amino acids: CATALAGDPSYEQYF.

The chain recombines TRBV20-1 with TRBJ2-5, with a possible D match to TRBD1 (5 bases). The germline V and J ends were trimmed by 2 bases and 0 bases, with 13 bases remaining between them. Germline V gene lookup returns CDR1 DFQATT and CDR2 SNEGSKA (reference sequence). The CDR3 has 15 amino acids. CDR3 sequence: CSARLGQLNQETQYF. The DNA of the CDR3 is TGCAGTGCTAGACTAGGACAACTTAACCAAGAGACCCAGTACTTC.

The CDR3 nucleotides are TGTGCCAGCAGTTTCGGGCTAGATCGCGAGCAGTACTTC. This encodes CASSFGLDREQYF. This rearrangement joins TRBV2 to TRBJ2-7, with D hard to call. Per the germline V gene, CDR1 is SNHLY and CDR2 is FYNNEI. The length of the CDR3 is 13 residues. V gave up 5 bases and J gave up 6 bases, with 14 bases separating them.

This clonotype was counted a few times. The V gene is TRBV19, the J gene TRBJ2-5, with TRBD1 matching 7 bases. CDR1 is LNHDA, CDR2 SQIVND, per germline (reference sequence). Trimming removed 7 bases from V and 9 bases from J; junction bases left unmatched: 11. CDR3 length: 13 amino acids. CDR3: CASTAGGLEAQYF. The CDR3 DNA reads TGTGCCAGTACGGCAGGGGGTTTGGAGGCCCAGTACTTC.

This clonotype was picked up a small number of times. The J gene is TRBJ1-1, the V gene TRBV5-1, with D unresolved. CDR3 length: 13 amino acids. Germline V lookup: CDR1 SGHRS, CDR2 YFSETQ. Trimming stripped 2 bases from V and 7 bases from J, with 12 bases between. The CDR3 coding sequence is TGCGCCAGCAGCTTTGGGGTTTCGAGTGAAGCTTTCTTT. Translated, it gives CASSFGVSSEAFF.

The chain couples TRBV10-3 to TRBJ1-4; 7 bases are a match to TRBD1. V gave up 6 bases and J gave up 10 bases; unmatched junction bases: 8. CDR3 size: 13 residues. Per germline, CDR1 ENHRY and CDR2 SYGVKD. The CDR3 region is CAISGTASGKLFF. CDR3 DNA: TGTGCCATCAGCGGGACAGCCTCTGGAAAACTGTTTTTT.

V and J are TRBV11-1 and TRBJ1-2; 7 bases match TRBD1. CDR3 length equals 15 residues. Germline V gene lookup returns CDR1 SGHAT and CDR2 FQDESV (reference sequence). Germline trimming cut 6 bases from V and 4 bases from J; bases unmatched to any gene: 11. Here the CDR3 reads CASSPPWGQSYGYTF. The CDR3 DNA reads TGTGCCAGCAGTCCTCCTTGGGGACAGAGCTATGGCTACACCTTC.

CDR3 residues: CASRRLGDRTNTEAFF. CDR3 bases: TGTGCCAGCAGGCGATTGGGAGACAGGACTAACACTGAAGCTTTCTTT. The V call is TRBV7-6, the J call TRBJ1-1, with D maybe TRBD1 (6 bases). Per the germline V gene, CDR1 is SGHVS and CDR2 is FNYEAQ. Trimming cost V 6 bases and J 2 bases, with 19 bases left between them. This CDR3 has 16 residues.

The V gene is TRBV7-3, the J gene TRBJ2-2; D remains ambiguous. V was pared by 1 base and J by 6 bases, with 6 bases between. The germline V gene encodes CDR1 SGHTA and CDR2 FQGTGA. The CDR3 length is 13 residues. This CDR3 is CASSLISPGELFF. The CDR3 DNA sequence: TGTGCCAGCAGCTTAATCAGTCCCGGGGAGCTGTTTTTT.

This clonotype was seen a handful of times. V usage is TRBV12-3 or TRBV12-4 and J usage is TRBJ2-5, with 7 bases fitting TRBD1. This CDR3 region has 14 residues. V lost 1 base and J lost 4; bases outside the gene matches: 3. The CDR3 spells CASSLGPGGETQYF. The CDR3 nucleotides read TGTGCCAGCAGTTTAGGGCCAGGGGGAGAGACCCAGTACTTC.

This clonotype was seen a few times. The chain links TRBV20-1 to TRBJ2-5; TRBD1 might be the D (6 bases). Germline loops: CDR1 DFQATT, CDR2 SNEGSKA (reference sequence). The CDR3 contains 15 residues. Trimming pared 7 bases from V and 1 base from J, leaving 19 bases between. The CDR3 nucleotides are TGCAGTGTCGCCGGACAGAGACTTTTCCAAGAGACCCAGTACTTC. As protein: CSVAGQRLFQETQYF.

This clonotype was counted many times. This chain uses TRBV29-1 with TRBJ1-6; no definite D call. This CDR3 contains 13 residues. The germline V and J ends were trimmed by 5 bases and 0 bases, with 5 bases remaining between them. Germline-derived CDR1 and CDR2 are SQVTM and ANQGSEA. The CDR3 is CSVTDSYNSPLHF. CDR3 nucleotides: TGCAGCGTTACAGACTCCTATAATTCACCCCTCCACTTT.